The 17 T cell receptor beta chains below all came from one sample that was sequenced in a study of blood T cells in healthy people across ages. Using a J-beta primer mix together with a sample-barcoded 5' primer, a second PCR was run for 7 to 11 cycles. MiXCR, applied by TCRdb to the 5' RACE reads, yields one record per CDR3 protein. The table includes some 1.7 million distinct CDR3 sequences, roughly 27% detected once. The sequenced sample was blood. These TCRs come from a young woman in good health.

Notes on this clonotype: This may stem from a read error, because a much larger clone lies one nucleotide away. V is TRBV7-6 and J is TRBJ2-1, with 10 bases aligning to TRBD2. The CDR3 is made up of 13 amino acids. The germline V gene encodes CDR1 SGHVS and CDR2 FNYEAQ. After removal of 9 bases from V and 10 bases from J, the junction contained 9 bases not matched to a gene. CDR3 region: CASSSGRGEEQFF. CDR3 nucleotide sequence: TGTGCCAGTTCTAGCGGGAGAGGGGAGGAGCAGTTCTTC.

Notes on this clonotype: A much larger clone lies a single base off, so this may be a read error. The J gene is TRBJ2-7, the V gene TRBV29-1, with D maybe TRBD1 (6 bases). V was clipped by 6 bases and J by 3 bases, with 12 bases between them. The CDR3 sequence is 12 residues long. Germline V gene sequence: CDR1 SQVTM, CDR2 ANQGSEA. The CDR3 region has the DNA TGCAGCGTAGGACAGTCCGGCTACGAGCAGTACTTC. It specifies CSVGQSGYEQYF.

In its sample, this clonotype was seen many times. The CDR3 DNA is TGCAGTGCAGCACCTAGCGGGGGGGCGTTCCACGGTGAGCAGTTCTTC. Its protein product is CSAAPSGGAFHGEQFF. V gene TRBV20-1 combines with J gene TRBJ2-1, with 12 bases identical to TRBD2. CDR3 size: 16 residues. Trimming at V came to 6 bases and at J to 9 bases, leaving 15 bases not matched to a gene. Germline V gene lookup returns CDR1 DFQATT and CDR2 SNEGSKA (reference sequence).

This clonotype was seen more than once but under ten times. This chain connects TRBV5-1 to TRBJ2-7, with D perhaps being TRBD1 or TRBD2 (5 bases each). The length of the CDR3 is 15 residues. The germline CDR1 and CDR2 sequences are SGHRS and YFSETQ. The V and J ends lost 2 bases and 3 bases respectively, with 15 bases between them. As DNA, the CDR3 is TGCGCCAGCAGCTTTCAATCTCGGGACGGCTACGAGCAGTACTTC. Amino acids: CASSFQSRDGYEQYF. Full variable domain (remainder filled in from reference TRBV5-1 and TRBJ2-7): KAGVTQTPRYLIKTRGQQVTLSCSPISGHRSVSWYQQTPGQGLQFLFEYFSETQRNKGNFPGRFSGRQFSNSRSEMNVSTLELGDSALYLCASSFQSRDGYEQYFGPGTRLTVT.

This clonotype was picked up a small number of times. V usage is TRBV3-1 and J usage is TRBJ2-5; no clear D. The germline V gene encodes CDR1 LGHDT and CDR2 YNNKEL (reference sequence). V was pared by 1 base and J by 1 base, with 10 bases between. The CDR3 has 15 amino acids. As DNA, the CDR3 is TGTGCCAGCAGCCAAGGTTGGGCGAGCCAAGAGACCCAGTACTTC. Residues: CASSQGWASQETQYF.

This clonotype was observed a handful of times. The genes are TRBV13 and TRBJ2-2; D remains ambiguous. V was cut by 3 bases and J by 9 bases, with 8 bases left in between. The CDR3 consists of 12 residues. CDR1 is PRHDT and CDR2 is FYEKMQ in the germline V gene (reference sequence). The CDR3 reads CASSLIGRELFF. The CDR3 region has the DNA TGTGCCAGCAGCTTGATAGGACGGGAGCTGTTTTTT. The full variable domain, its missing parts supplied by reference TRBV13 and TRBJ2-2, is AAGVIQSPRHLIKEKRETATLKCYPIPRHDTVYWYQQGPGQDPQFLISFYEKMQSDKGSIPDRFSAQQFSDYHSELNMSSLELGDSALYFCASSLIGRELFFGEGSRLTVL.

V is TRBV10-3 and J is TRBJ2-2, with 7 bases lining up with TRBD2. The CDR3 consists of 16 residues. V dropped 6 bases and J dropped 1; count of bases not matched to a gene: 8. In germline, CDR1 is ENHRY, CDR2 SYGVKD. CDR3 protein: CAISPSGGGNTGELFF. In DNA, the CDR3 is TGTGCCATCAGCCCGTCTGGGGGGGGGAACACCGGGGAGCTGTTTTTT.

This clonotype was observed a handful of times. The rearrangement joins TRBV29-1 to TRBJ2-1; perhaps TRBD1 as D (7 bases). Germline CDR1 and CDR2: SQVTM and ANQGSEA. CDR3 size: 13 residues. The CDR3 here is CTAGQSSYNEQFF. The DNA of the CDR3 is TGCACCGCGGGACAGAGCTCCTACAATGAGCAGTTCTTC.

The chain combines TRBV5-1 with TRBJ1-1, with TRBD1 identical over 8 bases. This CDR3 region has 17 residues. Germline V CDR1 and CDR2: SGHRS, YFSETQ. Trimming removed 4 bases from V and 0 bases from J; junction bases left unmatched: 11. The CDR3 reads CASSPWTGSRMNTEAFF. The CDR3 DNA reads TGCGCCAGCAGCCCTTGGACAGGGAGTCGGATGAACACTGAAGCTTTCTTT.

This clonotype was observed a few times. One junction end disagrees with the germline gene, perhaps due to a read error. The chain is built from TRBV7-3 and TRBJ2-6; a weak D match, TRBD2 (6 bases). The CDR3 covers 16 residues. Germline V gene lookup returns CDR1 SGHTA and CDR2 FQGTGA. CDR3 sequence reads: CASSPGGASGANVPTF. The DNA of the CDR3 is TGTGCCAGCAGCCCGGGCGGGGCGTCTGGGGCCAACGTCCCGACTTTC.

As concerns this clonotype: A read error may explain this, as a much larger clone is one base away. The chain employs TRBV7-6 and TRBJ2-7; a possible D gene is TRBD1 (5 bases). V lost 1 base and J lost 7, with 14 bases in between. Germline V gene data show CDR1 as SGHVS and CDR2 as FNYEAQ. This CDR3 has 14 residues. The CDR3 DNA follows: TGTGCCAGCAGCTTAGAGGGGAAACACAATGAGCAGTACTTC. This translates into CASSLEGKHNEQYF.

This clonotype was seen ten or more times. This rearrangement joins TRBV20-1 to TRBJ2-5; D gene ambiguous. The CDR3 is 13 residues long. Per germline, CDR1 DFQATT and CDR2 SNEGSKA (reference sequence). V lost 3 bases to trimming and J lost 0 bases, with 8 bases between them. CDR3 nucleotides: TGCAGTGCTAGCCTCGGGTACCAAGAGACCCAGTACTTC. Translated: CSASLGYQETQYF.

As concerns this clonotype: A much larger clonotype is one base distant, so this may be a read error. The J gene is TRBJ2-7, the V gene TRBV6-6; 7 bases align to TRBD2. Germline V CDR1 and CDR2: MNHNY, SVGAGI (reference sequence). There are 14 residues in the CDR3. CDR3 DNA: TGTGCCAGCAGTTACAGTGGGACTAACTACGGGCAGTACTTC. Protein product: CASSYSGTNYGQYF.

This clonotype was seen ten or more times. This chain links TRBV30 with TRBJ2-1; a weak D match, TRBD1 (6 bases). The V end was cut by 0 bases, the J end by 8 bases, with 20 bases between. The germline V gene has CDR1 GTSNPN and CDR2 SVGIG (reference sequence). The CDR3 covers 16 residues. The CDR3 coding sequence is TGTGCCTGGAGTGTACCTCACAGGGTAGGATGGGATGAGCAGTTCTTC. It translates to CAWSVPHRVGWDEQFF.

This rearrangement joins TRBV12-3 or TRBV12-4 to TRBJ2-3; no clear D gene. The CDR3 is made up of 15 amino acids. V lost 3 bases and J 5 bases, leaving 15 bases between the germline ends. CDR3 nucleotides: TGTGCCAGCAGTTTCTTCTCAGCGTTTGGAGATACGCAGTATTTT. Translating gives CASSFFSAFGDTQYF.

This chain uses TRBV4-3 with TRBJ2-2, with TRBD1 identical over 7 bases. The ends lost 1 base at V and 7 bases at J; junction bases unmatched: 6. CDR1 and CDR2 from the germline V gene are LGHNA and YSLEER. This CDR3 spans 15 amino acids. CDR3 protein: CASSQVDRSSGELFF. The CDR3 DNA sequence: TGCGCCAGCAGCCAAGTGGACAGGTCGAGCGGGGAGCTGTTTTTT.

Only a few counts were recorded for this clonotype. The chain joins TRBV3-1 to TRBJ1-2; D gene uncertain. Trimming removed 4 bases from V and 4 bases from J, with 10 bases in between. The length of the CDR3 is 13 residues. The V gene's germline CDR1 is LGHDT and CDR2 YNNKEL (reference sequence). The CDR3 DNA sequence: TGTGCCAGCAGCCCCACAGTTCCCTATGGCTACACCTTC. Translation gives CASSPTVPYGYTF.